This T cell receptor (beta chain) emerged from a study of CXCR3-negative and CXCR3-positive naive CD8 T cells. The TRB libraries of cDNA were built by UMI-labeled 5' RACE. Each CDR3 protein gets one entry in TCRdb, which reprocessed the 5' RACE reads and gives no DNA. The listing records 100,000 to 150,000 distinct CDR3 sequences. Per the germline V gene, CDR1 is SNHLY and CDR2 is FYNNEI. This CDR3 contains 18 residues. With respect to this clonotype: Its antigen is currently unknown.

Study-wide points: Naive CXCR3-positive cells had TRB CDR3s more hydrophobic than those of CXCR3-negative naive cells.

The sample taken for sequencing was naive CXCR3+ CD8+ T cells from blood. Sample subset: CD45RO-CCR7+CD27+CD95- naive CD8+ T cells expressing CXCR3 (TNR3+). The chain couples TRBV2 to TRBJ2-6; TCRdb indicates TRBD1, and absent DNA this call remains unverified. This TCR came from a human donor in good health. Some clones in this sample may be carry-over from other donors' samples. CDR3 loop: CASSGKQGALSGANVLTF.